This T cell receptor (beta chain) was retrieved from a study of T cell clonality in common variable immunodeficiency. The study, taken as a whole, reports: Fewer deletions and N-nucleotide insertions were reportedly seen in common variable immunodeficiency TCR beta sequences. TCRbeta clonality was increased in CVID versus healthy controls.

The V gene's germline CDR1 is DFQATT and CDR2 SNEGSKA (reference sequence). The CDR3 is 12 amino acids. The assay was immunoSEQ multiplex PCR, and TCRdb's table has in-frame clones only and misses some. This table holds about 37,000 clones with no singletons; the top ten claim approximately 3%. This clone has a count of ten or more. The antigen is undetermined. Read coverage stops 3 residues before the CDR3 terminus; the germline J gene supplies the remainder. This clonotype originated in a person aged 18 to 70 in good health. Sample: peripheral blood mononuclear cells. The J gene is TRBJ2-5, the V gene TRBV20-1; weak D call: TRBD1 (6 bases). CDR3 DNA (partial): TGCAGCGCAAACAGGGACCAAGAGACC. Translation: CSANRDQET. In full, the CDR3 reads CSANRDQETQYF.